A single sample is the source of the 29 T cell receptor beta chains below, sequenced in a study of early T cells in non-severe SARS-CoV-2 infection. Each CDR3 protein gets one entry after TCRdb re-called the 5' RACE reads with MiXCR. The table includes approximately 65,000 distinct CDR3 sequences, around 11% detected once. Sequenced material: whole blood, taken at baseline. The source is an adult who was a healthcare worker with PCR-confirmed SARS-CoV-2 infection or an uninfected control (not recorded which).

The rearrangement joins TRBV6-1 to TRBJ2-5; no clear D. Germline CDR1 and CDR2: MNHNS and SASEGT. V lost 6 bases, J lost 7 bases, and 9 bases lay in between. The CDR3 is made up of 11 amino acids. CDR3 sequence reads: CASSPLGTQYF. As DNA, the CDR3 is TGTGCCAGCAGCCCTCTGGGGACCCAGTACTTC.

This clonotype was recorded a few times. The CDR3 is CASSSLDLKETQYF. The CDR3 DNA is TGTGCCAGCAGCTCGCTAGACTTGAAAGAGACCCAGTACTTC. The chain has TRBV5-4 and TRBJ2-5; D not resolved. Per the germline V gene, CDR1 is SGHNT and CDR2 is YYREEE (reference sequence). The CDR3 is made up of 14 amino acids. With 3 bases removed from V and 3 bases from J, the gap between germline ends came to 12 bases.

This clonotype was counted many times. The chain joins TRBV5-1 to TRBJ2-3; TRBD1 might be the D (5 bases). V dropped 0 bases and J dropped 2 bases, with 7 bases sitting between them. Germline-derived CDR1 and CDR2 are SGHRS and YFSETQ. This CDR3 contains 14 residues. CDR3 protein: CASSLEGYTDTQYF. In DNA, the CDR3 is TGCGCCAGCAGCTTGGAGGGGTACACAGATACGCAGTATTTT.

A few counts support this clonotype. This chain links TRBV20-1 with TRBJ1-4; D is perhaps TRBD1 (5 bases). V was trimmed by 6 bases and J by 0 bases, leaving 14 bases between them. The CDR3 consists of 15 residues. The germline CDR1 and CDR2 sequences are DFQATT and SNEGSKA (reference sequence). The CDR3 here is CSAAGGGATNEKLFF. CDR3 nucleotide sequence: TGCAGTGCGGCCGGGGGGGGAGCAACTAATGAAAAACTGTTTTTT.

The chain employs TRBV20-1 and TRBJ2-3, with TRBD1 matching 7 bases. Germline lookup yields CDR1 DFQATT and CDR2 SNEGSKA (reference sequence). Losses at the gene ends were 1 base for V and 5 bases for J; bases not matched to a gene: 6. The CDR3 is 14 amino acids. CDR3 bases: TGCAGTGCTAGAGGGGGACAGAGTTTAGATACGCAGTATTTT. Protein sequence: CSARGGQSLDTQYF.

This clonotype was recorded at least ten times. This sequence joins TRBV12-3 or TRBV12-4 and TRBJ2-7, with TRBD2 matching 10 bases. The CDR3 sequence is 15 residues long. The ends lost 6 bases at V and 4 bases at J; junction bases unmatched: 9. CDR3 sequence (DNA): TGTGCCAGCAGGAGACAAGCGGGGGGGATGTACGAGCAGTACTTC. As protein: CASRRQAGGMYEQYF.

V usage is TRBV6-1 and J usage is TRBJ1-1, with TRBD1 identical over 10 bases. The germline gives CDR1 MNHNS, CDR2 SASEGT. The V segment lost 6 bases and the J segment 3 bases; nucleotides outside the gene matches: 10. The CDR3 is 16 residues long. The CDR3 DNA follows: TGTGCCAGCAGCCGGGTGACAGGGGGCGCGTACACTGAAGCTTTCTTT. Its translation: CASSRVTGGAYTEAFF.

The chain joins TRBV7-2 to TRBJ2-3; D is ambiguous. Trimming took off 5 bases at V and 0 bases at J, with 9 bases between the two ends. Per germline, CDR1 SGHTA and CDR2 FQGNSA. The CDR3 sequence is 14 residues long. The CDR3 reads CASSPYYSTDTQYF. CDR3 DNA: TGTGCCAGCAGCCCCTACTACAGCACAGATACGCAGTATTTT.

The V call is TRBV6-1, the J call TRBJ1-1, with 7 bases aligning to TRBD1. Trimming cost V 5 bases and J 4 bases; bases outside gene matches: 7. CDR3 size: 14 residues. Germline V gives CDR1 MNHNS, CDR2 SASEGT. CDR3 nucleotide sequence: TGTGCCAGCAGTTCGTACAGGGGCCCCACTGAAGCTTTCTTT. Translation: CASSSYRGPTEAFF.

This clonotype was observed a handful of times. J is TRBJ1-2 and V is TRBV20-1; D remains ambiguous. Germline CDR1 and CDR2: DFQATT and SNEGSKA (reference sequence). V lost 2 bases, J lost 4 bases, and 14 bases lay in between. The CDR3 runs 14 residues. CDR3 nucleotide sequence: TGCAGTGCTAGACCCATACAGCATAGCTATGGCTACACCTTC. This encodes CSARPIQHSYGYTF.

This clonotype was observed a handful of times. The rearrangement uses TRBV5-4 and TRBJ1-6; possible D gene TRBD1, 5 bases. Per the germline V gene, CDR1 is SGHNT and CDR2 is YYREEE (reference sequence). CDR3 length equals 14 residues. Trimming left V 0 bases short and J 10 bases short, with 11 bases between. The CDR3 sequence: CASSLVREGSPLHF. CDR3 in DNA: TGTGCCAGCAGCTTGGTCAGGGAGGGATCACCCCTCCACTTT.

This clonotype was observed a few times. The rearrangement links TRBV10-3 to TRBJ2-2; the match to TRBD2 covers 13 bases. V dropped 6 bases and J dropped 1; count of bases not matched to a gene: 11. This CDR3 is built from 19 residues. Germline CDR1 ENHRY, CDR2 SYGVKD. For the CDR3, the DNA is TGTGCCATCAGCCGGACTAGCGGGGGCCTGACTAGGAACACCGGGGAGCTGTTTTTT. Translation gives CAISRTSGGLTRNTGELFF.

This clonotype was seen repeatedly, ten times or more. V usage is TRBV18 and J usage is TRBJ2-5; D gene ambiguous. The CDR3 has 14 amino acids. Per the germline V gene, CDR1 is KGHSH and CDR2 is LQKENI. Between the trimmed V and J ends, which lost 0 bases and 4 bases, there was a span of 9 bases. The CDR3 coding sequence is TGTGCCAGCTCACCACCTACCAAAAGAGAGACCCAGTACTTC. Translation: CASSPPTKRETQYF. The complete variable domain, with remaining parts taken from reference TRBV18 and TRBJ2-5, reads NAGVMQNPRHLVRRRGQEARLRCSPMKGHSHVYWYRQLPEEGLKFMVYLQKENIIDESGMPKERFSAEFPKEGPSILRIQQVVRGDSAAYFCASSPPTKRETQYFGPGTRLLVL.

This chain uses TRBV3-1 with TRBJ2-7; D uncertain. From germline, CDR1 is LGHDT and CDR2 YNNKEL (reference sequence). The CDR3 is 13 residues long. V was shortened by 0 bases and J by 5 bases, with 8 bases between the two germline ends. CDR3 nucleotide sequence: TGTGCCAGCAGCCAAGATAGAAGGGACGAGCAGTACTTC. Translated: CASSQDRRDEQYF.

This chain uses TRBV7-9 with TRBJ2-1; D ambiguous. The CDR3 spans 13 residues. Trimming left V 3 bases short and J 7 bases short, with 10 bases between. The germline V gene has CDR1 SEHNR and CDR2 FQNEAQ (reference sequence). In DNA form, the CDR3 reads TGTGCCAGCAGCTTTAACTCTGGAAATGAGCAGTTCTTC. Translating gives CASSFNSGNEQFF.

The gene calls are TRBV3-1 and TRBJ2-1, with D tentatively TRBD1 (5 bases). From germline, CDR1 is LGHDT and CDR2 YNNKEL (reference sequence). V lost 1 base and J lost 5, with 15 bases in between. The CDR3 extends over 16 amino acids. The CDR3 DNA follows: TGTGCCAGCAGCCAAGGAACCTTGGACAAAGACAATGAGCAGTTCTTC. Its translation is CASSQGTLDKDNEQFF.

This clonotype was counted at least ten times. CDR3 DNA sequence: TGTGCCAGCAGCACTCACGGTGGCGGGGGGGCCACGGAGACCCAGTACTTC. Protein product: CASSTHGGGGATETQYF. The chain recombines TRBV9 with TRBJ2-5; TRBD2 matches at 9 bases. J was trimmed by 5 bases and V by 4 bases; bases with no gene match: 15. CDR1 is SGDLS and CDR2 is YYNGEE in the germline V gene. CDR3 size: 17 residues.

The rearrangement joins TRBV12-3 or TRBV12-4 to TRBJ1-5; D not certain. The ends were cut back, 4 bases at V and 4 bases at J, with 11 bases in the middle. There are 14 residues in the CDR3. CDR3 DNA: TGTGCCAGCAGTTCAGGTGATAAGAATCAGCCCCAGCATTTT. Translating gives CASSSGDKNQPQHF.

This clonotype was picked up many times. The chain has TRBV18 and TRBJ1-1; D gene ambiguous. The CDR3 consists of 15 residues. CDR1 and CDR2 (germline): KGHSH, LQKENI. V gave up 1 base and J gave up 3 bases, with 12 bases separating them. In nucleotides, the CDR3 is TGTGCCAGCTCACCACTAACGGGGTACGACACTGAAGCTTTCTTT. Protein product: CASSPLTGYDTEAFF.

This clonotype was seen many times. The genes are TRBV2 and TRBJ2-3; D ambiguous. The CDR3 has 15 amino acids. The germline V gene encodes CDR1 SNHLY and CDR2 FYNNEI. V gave up 8 bases and J gave up 2 bases, with 17 bases separating them. The CDR3 region has the DNA TGTGCCAGCCGCTTCGGCGGCAGCCTCACAGATACGCAGTATTTT. It is translated as CASRFGGSLTDTQYF.

This clonotype was picked up a small number of times. The chain uses TRBV18 and TRBJ2-3; the D gene is possibly TRBD1 (7 bases). This CDR3 contains 15 residues. The V and J ends lost 2 bases and 6 bases respectively, with 15 bases between them. The germline gives CDR1 KGHSH, CDR2 LQKENI. The CDR3 bases are TGTGCCAGCTCACCATCCAGGGGGACTTTGGATACGCAGTATTTT. Amino acid sequence: CASSPSRGTLDTQYF.

The rearrangement uses TRBV29-1 and TRBJ1-1; possibly TRBD1 for D (5 bases). Germline V gene lookup returns CDR1 SQVTM and CDR2 ANQGSEA. The CDR3 consists of 13 residues. CDR3: CMGRREMNTEAFF. The DNA of the CDR3 is TGCATGGGGCGGCGGGAAATGAACACTGAAGCTTTCTTT.

This clonotype came up a few times. The chain is built from TRBV6-6 and TRBJ1-6; possibly TRBD1 for D (5 bases). V was trimmed by 0 bases and J by 7 bases, leaving 10 bases between them. The CDR3 contains 15 residues. Germline CDR1 reads MNHNY; CDR2 reads SVGAGI (reference sequence). The CDR3 sequence: CASSYSEGWNSPLHF. CDR3 DNA sequence: TGTGCCAGCAGTTACTCTGAGGGGTGGAATTCACCCCTCCACTTT.

This chain connects TRBV6-5 to TRBJ1-6, with D unresolved. The CDR3 runs 15 residues. V lost 2 bases to trimming and J lost 7 bases, with 12 bases between them. Germline V gene sequence: CDR1 MNHEY, CDR2 SVGAGI. The CDR3 region is CASSYEQRGNSPLHF. CDR3 DNA sequence: TGTGCCAGCAGTTACGAGCAACGGGGAAATTCACCCCTCCACTTT.

This clonotype was observed a few times. The V call is TRBV10-3, the J call TRBJ1-4; D is unresolved. The V and J ends lost 0 bases and 3 bases respectively, with 11 bases between them. Germline CDR1 is ENHRY and CDR2 is SYGVKD. The CDR3 spans 16 residues. In DNA, the CDR3 is TGTGCCATCAGTGAGTCGGGTCCCACGGCTAATGAAAAACTGTTTTTT. It specifies CAISESGPTANEKLFF.

The sample holds many counts of this clonotype. V usage is TRBV7-8 and J usage is TRBJ2-7; the match to TRBD1 covers 9 bases. Per germline, CDR1 SGHVS and CDR2 FQNEAQ. V lost 3 bases to trimming and J lost 2 bases; unmatched junction nucleotides: 5. This CDR3 is built from 15 residues. CDR3 region: CASSFRGQGPYEQYF. The CDR3 DNA sequence: TGTGCCAGCAGCTTTCGTGGACAGGGGCCCTACGAGCAGTACTTC.

The gene calls are TRBV20-1 and TRBJ2-3; TRBD2 matches 7 bases. This CDR3 spans 13 amino acids. The germline gives CDR1 DFQATT, CDR2 SNEGSKA (reference sequence). J was trimmed by 4 bases and V by 3 bases; bases with no gene match: 4. CDR3 sequence reads: CSASGGKPDTQYF. The CDR3 DNA reads TGCAGTGCTAGCGGGGGGAAGCCAGATACGCAGTATTTT.

In this sample, this clonotype turned up many times. V gene TRBV7-9 combines with J gene TRBJ2-3, with D unclear. V lost 5 bases and J 4 bases, leaving 19 bases between the germline ends. Germline V gene sequence: CDR1 SEHNR, CDR2 FQNEAQ (reference sequence). This CDR3 is 16 amino acids long. CDR3 region: CASSPVVPSGADTQYF. CDR3 nucleotides: TGTGCCAGCAGCCCCGTAGTTCCGTCTGGCGCAGATACGCAGTATTTT. Based on the CDR3 plus reference TRBV7-9 and TRBJ2-3, the full variable domain is DTGVSQNPRHKITKRGQNVTFRCDPISEHNRLYWYRQTLGQGPEFLTYFQNEAQLEKSRLLSDRFSAERPKGSFSTLEIQRTEQGDSAMYLCASSPVVPSGADTQYFGPGTRLTVL.

A few counts support this clonotype. The chain is built from TRBV13 and TRBJ2-2, with TRBD1 identical over 8 bases. The J segment lost 2 bases and the V segment lost 5 bases, leaving 10 bases of the junction unmatched. Germline CDR1 PRHDT, CDR2 FYEKMQ (reference sequence). The CDR3 runs to 17 residues. The CDR3 is CASSPKPGTGNTGELFF. The CDR3 DNA follows: TGTGCCAGCAGCCCCAAGCCCGGGACAGGTAACACCGGGGAGCTGTTTTTT.